Only a few counts were recorded for the clone carrying this T cell receptor (beta chain). These data originate in a study of shared clonotypes between healthy human individuals. At the level of the study: Three plates each covered CD4 naive and memory; CD8 naive two, CD8 memory one.

The CDR3 consists of 15 residues. Per the germline V gene, CDR1 is SNHLY and CDR2 is FYNNEI. V gave up 6 bases and J gave up 2 bases; unmatched junction bases: 9. Original analysis: In the immunoSEQ data, sequences were junction-only and lacked quality scores, so filtering differed. Method: immunoSEQ multiplex PCR; TCRdb's copy keeps in-frame clones and lacks some. Clonal size and the V and J genes are those of that table, whereas D and trimming came from the DNA. Here the sample spans just under 350,000 clones, less than 85% being singletons. The sequence came from a man aged 25-45 years in good health. The sequenced sample was memory CD4+ T cells sorted from blood. Subset defined: CD45RA-negative fraction. The J gene is TRBJ2-7, the V gene TRBV2, with 8 bases identical to TRBD2. This CDR3 is CASSTILAATYEQYF. As DNA, the CDR3 is TGTGCCAGCAGCACCATACTAGCGGCCACCTACGAGCAGTACTTC.